This T cell receptor beta chain was found in a study of control samples from healthy donors and cancer patients. The repertoire was sequenced with immunoSEQ multiplex PCR; TCRdb's copy has only in-frame clones and lacks some. The table includes over 55,000 clones, approximately 90% detected once. In germline, CDR1 is LGHNA, CDR2 YSLEER. The trim removed 1 base at V and 1 base at J, leaving 1 base unmatched. This CDR3 is 15 amino acids long. Sequencing used PBMCs. The gene calls are TRBV4-3 and TRBJ2-1; 7 positions match TRBD1. The TCR sequence derives from a man aged 30 to 39 with colorectal cancer. CDR3 residues: CASSQGTGSYNEQFF. CDR3 bases: TGCGCCAGCAGCCAAGGGACAGGATCCTACAATGAGCAGTTCTTC.